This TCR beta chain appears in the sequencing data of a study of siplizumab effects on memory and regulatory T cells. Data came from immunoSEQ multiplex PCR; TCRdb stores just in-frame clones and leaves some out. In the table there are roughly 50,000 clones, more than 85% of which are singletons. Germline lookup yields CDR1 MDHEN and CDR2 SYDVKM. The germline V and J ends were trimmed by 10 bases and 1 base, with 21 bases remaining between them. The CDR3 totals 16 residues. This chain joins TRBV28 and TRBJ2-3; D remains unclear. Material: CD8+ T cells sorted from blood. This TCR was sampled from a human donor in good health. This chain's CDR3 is CAIKSAEKIRTDTQYF. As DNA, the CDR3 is TGTGCCATCAAGTCGGCGGAAAAAATTCGCACAGATACGCAGTATTTT. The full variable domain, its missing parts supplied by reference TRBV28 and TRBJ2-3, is DVKVTQSSRYLVKRTGEKVFLECVQDMDHENMFWYRQDPGLGLRLIYFSYDVKMKEKGDIPEGYSVSREKKERFSLILESASTNQTSMYLCAIKSAEKIRTDTQYFGPGTRLTVL.